This TCR beta chain was identified in a study of spatial heterogeneity in lung cancer. On the study more broadly: Sequences of the beta chain were consistently detected in greater numbers than alpha-chain sequences. On average, each unique TCR and UMI combination appeared more than ten times in raw reads.

Trimming removed 4 bases from V and 5 bases from J, with 14 bases in between. Germline assignment: CDR1 SGHTA and CDR2 FQGNSA. The CDR3 has 14 residues. This clonotype has at least ten counts. Unique molecular identifiers, one per molecule, were present on every TCR cDNA molecule. MiXCR was run by TCRdb on the 5' RACE reads, yielding one entry per CDR3 protein. The data contain 40,000 to 55,000 distinct CDR3 sequences, around 7.1% of them singletons. Regarding time point: sample taken at primary tumor resection. Unsorted samples of tumor, nontumor lung or frozen PBMC had their whole RNA sequenced. Donation came from over 60 patients with untreated early-stage non-small cell lung cancer.

The gene calls are TRBV7-2 and TRBJ1-1; D perhaps matches TRBD1 (5 bases). This TCR came from a female donor with early-stage non-small cell lung cancer. Sample: PBMCs, taken at surgery. CDR3 coding DNA: TGTGCCAGCAGCTCCTTCCTGGGGGGGACTGAAGCTTTCTTT. As protein: CASSSFLGGTEAFF.